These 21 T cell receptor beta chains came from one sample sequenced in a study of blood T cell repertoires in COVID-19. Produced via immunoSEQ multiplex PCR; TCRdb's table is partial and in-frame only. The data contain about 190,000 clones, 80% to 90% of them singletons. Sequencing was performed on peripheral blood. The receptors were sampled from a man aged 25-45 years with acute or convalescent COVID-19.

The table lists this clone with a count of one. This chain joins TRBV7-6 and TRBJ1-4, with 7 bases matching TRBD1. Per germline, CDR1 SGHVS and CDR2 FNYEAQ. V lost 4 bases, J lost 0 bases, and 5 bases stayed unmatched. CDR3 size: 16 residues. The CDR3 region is CASSSTGPATNEKLFF. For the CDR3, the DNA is TGTGCCAGCAGCTCGACAGGGCCCGCAACTAATGAAAAACTGTTTTTT.

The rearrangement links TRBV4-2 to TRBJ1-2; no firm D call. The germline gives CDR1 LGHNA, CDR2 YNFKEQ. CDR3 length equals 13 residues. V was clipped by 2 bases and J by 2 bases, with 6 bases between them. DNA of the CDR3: TGTGCCAGCAGCCAATCCGAGAACTATGGCTACACCTTC. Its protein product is CASSQSENYGYTF.

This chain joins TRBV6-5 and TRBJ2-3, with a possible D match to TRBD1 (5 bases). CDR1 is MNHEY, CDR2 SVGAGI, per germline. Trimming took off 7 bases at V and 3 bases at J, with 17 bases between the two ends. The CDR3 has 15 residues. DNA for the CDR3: TGTGCCAGCACTCAACCGGTGTCAGGGACAGATACGCAGTATTTT. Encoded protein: CASTQPVSGTDTQYF.

CDR3 sequence (DNA): TGTGCCTGGAATTCTAAGCCATCGGGTCAAGAGACCCAGTACTTC. Encoded protein: CAWNSKPSGQETQYF. The chain recombines TRBV30 with TRBJ2-5; D is unclear. V lost 4 bases and J lost 2, with 17 bases in between. The CDR3 spans 15 residues. Germline V gene lookup returns CDR1 GTSNPN and CDR2 SVGIG (reference sequence).

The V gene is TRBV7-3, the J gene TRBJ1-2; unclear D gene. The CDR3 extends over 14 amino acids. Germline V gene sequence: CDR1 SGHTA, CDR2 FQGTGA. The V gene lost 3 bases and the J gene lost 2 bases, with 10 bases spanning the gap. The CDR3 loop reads CASSFAQENYGYTF. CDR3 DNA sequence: TGTGCCAGCAGCTTTGCCCAGGAAAACTATGGCTACACCTTC.

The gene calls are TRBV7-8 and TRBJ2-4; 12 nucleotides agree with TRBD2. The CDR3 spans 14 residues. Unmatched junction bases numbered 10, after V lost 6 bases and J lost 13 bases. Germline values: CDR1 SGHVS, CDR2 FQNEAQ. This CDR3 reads CASSYTDGLAGQYF. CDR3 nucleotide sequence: TGTGCCAGCAGTTACACGGATGGACTAGCGGGGCAGTACTTC.

The CDR3 DNA follows: TGTGCCAGCAGCCAAGGAGACAGGTCTTACATTTTCTCCTACGAGCAGTACTTC. Translation gives CASSQGDRSYIFSYEQYF. The chain joins TRBV4-2 to TRBJ2-7, with TRBD1 as a possible D gene (6 bases). The germline gives CDR1 LGHNA, CDR2 YNFKEQ. The ends were cut back, 1 base at V and 0 bases at J, with 19 bases in the middle. CDR3 size: 18 residues.

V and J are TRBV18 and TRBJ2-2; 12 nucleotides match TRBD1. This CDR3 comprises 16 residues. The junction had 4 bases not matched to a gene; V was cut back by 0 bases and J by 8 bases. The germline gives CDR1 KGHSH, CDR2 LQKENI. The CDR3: CASSPPGQGARGELFF. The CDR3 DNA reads TGTGCCAGCTCACCACCGGGACAGGGGGCGCGTGGGGAGCTGTTTTTT.

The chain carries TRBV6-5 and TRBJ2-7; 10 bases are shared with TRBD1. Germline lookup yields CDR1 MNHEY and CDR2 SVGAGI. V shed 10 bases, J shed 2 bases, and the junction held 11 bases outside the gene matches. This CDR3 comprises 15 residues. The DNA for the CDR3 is TGTGCCACAGCGGCGGGACAGGGGATCACCTACGAGCAGTACTTC. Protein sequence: CATAAGQGITYEQYF.

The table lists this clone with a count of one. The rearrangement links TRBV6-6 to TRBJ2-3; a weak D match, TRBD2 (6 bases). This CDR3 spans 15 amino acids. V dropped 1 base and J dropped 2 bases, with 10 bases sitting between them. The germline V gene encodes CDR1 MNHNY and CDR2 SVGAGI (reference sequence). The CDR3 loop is CASSYFGGDTDTQYF. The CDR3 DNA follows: TGTGCCAGCAGTTACTTTGGCGGGGACACAGATACGCAGTATTTT.

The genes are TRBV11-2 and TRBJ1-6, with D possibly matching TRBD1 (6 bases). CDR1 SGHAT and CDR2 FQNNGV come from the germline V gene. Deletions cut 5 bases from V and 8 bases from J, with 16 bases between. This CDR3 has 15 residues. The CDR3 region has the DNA TGTGCCAGCAGCCCCCTCCGGACAGCCGATTCACCCCTCCACTTT. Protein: CASSPLRTADSPLHF.

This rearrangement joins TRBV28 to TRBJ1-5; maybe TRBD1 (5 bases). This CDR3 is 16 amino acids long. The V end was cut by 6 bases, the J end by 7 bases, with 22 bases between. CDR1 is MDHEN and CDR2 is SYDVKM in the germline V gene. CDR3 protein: CASSRTPGAGRQPQHF. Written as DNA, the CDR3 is TGTGCCAGCAGCCGTACCCCCGGGGCAGGGAGGCAGCCCCAGCATTTT.

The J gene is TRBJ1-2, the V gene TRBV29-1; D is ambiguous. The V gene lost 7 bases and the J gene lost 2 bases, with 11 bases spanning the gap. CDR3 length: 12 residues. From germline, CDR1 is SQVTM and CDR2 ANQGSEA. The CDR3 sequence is CSALSNNYGYTF. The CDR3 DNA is TGCAGCGCCCTGAGTAACAACTATGGCTACACCTTC.

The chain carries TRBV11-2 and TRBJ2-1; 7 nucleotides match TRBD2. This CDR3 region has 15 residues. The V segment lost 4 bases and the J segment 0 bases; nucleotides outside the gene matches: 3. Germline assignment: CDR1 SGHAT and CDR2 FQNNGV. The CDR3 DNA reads TGTGCCAGCAGCTGGGGGGGGAGCTCCTACAATGAGCAGTTCTTC. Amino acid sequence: CASSWGGSSYNEQFF. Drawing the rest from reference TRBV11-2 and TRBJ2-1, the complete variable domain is EAGVAQSPRYKIIEKRQSVAFWCNPISGHATLYWYQQILGQGPKLLIQFQNNGVVDDSQLPKDRFSAERLKGVDSTLKIQPAKLEDSAVYLCASSWGGSSYNEQFFGPGTRLTVL.

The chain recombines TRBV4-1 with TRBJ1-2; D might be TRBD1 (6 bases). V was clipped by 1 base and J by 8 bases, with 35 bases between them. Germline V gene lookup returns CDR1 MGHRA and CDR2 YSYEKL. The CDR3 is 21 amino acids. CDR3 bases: TGCGCCAGCAGCCAAGTGGGGGCGGTCAGGGACCTCGAATTAGTCATAGGGGGCTACACCTTC. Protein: CASSQVGAVRDLELVIGGYTF.

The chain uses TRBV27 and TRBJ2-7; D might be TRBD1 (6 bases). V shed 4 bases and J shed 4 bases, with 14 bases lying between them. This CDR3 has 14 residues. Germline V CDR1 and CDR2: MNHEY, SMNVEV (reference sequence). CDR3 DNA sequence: TGTGCCAGCAGTTGGGCAGGGGCTGGGTACGAGCAGTACTTC. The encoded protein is CASSWAGAGYEQYF.

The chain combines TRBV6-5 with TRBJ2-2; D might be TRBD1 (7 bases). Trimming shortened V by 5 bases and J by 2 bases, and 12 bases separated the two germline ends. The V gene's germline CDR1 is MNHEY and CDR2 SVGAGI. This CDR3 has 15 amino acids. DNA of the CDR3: TGTGCCAGCAGTATACAGGGGACTAACACCGGGGAGCTGTTTTTT. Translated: CASSIQGTNTGELFF.

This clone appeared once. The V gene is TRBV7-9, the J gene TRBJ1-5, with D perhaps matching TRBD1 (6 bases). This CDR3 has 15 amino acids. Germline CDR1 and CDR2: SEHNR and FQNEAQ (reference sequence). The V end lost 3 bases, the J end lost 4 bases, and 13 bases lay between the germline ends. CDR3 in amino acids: CASSLGTYDNQPQHF. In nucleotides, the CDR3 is TGTGCCAGCAGCTTGGGGACATACGATAATCAGCCCCAGCATTTT.

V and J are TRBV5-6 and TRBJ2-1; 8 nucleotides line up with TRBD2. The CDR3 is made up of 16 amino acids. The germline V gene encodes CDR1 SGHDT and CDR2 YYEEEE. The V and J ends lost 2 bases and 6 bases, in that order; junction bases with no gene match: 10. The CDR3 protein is CASSFLTGGPINEQFF. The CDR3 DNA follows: TGTGCCAGCAGCTTTCTCACGGGGGGGCCCATCAATGAGCAGTTCTTC.

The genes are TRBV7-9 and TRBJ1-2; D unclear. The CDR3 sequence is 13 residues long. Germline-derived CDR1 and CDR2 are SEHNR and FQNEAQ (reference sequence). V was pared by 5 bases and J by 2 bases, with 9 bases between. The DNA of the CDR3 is TGTGCCAGCAGCCCAGGTTGGAACTATGGCTACACCTTC. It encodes CASSPGWNYGYTF. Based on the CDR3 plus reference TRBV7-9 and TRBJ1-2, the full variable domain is DTGVSQNPRHKITKRGQNVTFRCDPISEHNRLYWYRQTLGQGPEFLTYFQNEAQLEKSRLLSDRFSAERPKGSFSTLEIQRTEQGDSAMYLCASSPGWNYGYTFGSGTRLTVV.

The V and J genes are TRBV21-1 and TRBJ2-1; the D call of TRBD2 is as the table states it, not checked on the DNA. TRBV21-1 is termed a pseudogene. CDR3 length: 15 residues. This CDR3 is CASSIRENSYNEQFF. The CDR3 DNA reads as TGTGCCAGCAGCATCCGGGAAAACTCCTACAATGAGCAGTTCTTC.